This entry lists 15 T cell receptor beta chains sequenced from one sample in a study of blood T cells in healthy people across ages. The authors ran a second PCR of about 6 to 11 cycles using a sample-barcoded 5' primer and a J-beta primer mix. From the 5' RACE reads, TCRdb called clonotypes with MiXCR, one entry per CDR3 protein. Of roughly 1.5 million distinct CDR3 sequences in the sample, under 55% are singletons; the top ten hold under 5%. The sequenced sample consisted of blood. These receptors were taken from a woman aged 18-29 years in good health.

This chain joins TRBV10-3 and TRBJ2-1; D is unresolved. The CDR3 sequence is 12 residues long. CDR1 ENHRY and CDR2 SYGVKD come from the germline V gene. The germline V and J ends were trimmed by 0 bases and 7 bases, with 4 bases remaining between them. The CDR3 sequence: CAISESENEQFF. CDR3 nucleotides: TGTGCCATCAGTGAGTCGGAGAATGAGCAGTTCTTC.

The chain joins TRBV7-2 to TRBJ1-2, with unresolved D. V lost 0 bases to trimming and J lost 0 bases, with 5 bases between them. The CDR3 has 14 residues. CDR1 is SGHTA, CDR2 FQGNSA, per germline. The CDR3 loop is CASSLARPNYGYTF. DNA for the CDR3: TGTGCCAGCAGCTTAGCCCGTCCTAACTATGGCTACACCTTC.

This sequence joins TRBV15 and TRBJ2-7, with a weak D call TRBD2 (5 bases). Germline loops: CDR1 LNHNV, CDR2 YYDKDF (reference sequence). Trimming removed 3 bases from V and 7 bases from J, with 13 bases in between. This CDR3 has 13 residues. The CDR3 here is CATSRDSRQEQYF. CDR3 bases: TGTGCCACCAGCAGGGACTCGCGTCAAGAGCAGTACTTC.

V usage is TRBV12-3 or TRBV12-4 and J usage is TRBJ2-5, with TRBD2 as a possible D gene (6 bases). The germline V and J ends were trimmed by 3 bases and 5 bases, with 13 bases remaining between them. The CDR3 has 14 residues. CDR3 in amino acids: CASSFFGGSETQYF. The CDR3, as DNA: TGTGCCAGCAGTTTCTTCGGGGGATCGGAGACCCAGTACTTC.

This clonotype was seen a few times. The chain couples TRBV20-1 to TRBJ2-7, with 7 bases that match TRBD1. CDR3 length equals 12 residues. V gave up 6 bases and J gave up 5 bases; unmatched junction bases: 7. Germline CDR1 DFQATT, CDR2 SNEGSKA (reference sequence). The CDR3 loop is CSAHRGIDEQYF. Here the CDR3 DNA reads TGCAGTGCCCACAGGGGAATCGACGAGCAGTACTTC.

This clonotype came up many times. The rearrangement uses TRBV6-2 or TRBV6-3 and TRBJ1-1, with D tentatively TRBD1 (6 bases). Germline V gene data show CDR1 as MNHEY and CDR2 as SVGEGT. This CDR3 has 13 residues. V was shortened by 1 base and J by 7 bases, with 10 bases between the two germline ends. CDR3 nucleotides: TGTGCCAGCAGTTACTGGGACATTAATGAAGCTTTCTTT. Protein sequence: CASSYWDINEAFF.

The chain joins TRBV6-5 to TRBJ1-2; D unclear. Germline V gene sequence: CDR1 MNHEY, CDR2 SVGAGI. The CDR3 consists of 12 residues. With 7 bases removed from V and 3 bases from J, the gap between germline ends came to 9 bases. CDR3 DNA: TGTGCCAGCAAGAGAGTCGACTATGGCTACACCTTC. Translating gives CASKRVDYGYTF.

The V gene is TRBV4-3, the J gene TRBJ2-2; a possible D gene is TRBD2 (6 bases). In germline, CDR1 is LGHNA, CDR2 YSLEER. V lost 2 bases, J lost 1 base, and 8 bases lay in between. CDR3 length equals 15 residues. The CDR3 protein is CASSQYGGNTGELFF. CDR3 DNA sequence: TGCGCCAGCAGCCAATACGGGGGGAACACCGGGGAGCTGTTTTTT.

This clonotype was detected only a few times. The gene calls are TRBV4-1 and TRBJ2-7, with TRBD1 identical over 8 bases. Germline CDR1 is MGHRA and CDR2 is YSYEKL. J lost 1 base, V lost 2 bases, and 4 bases had no gene match. The CDR3 contains 15 residues. DNA of the CDR3: TGCGCCAGCAGCCAAACATGGACAGGGTCCTACGAGCAGTACTTC. It translates to CASSQTWTGSYEQYF.

CDR3 in DNA: TGCAGTGCCCCGGAGCTTCACAATGAGCAGTTCTTC. It encodes CSAPELHNEQFF. The V call is TRBV20-1, the J call TRBJ2-1; D unclear. The CDR3 runs 12 residues. From germline, CDR1 is DFQATT and CDR2 SNEGSKA (reference sequence). V dropped 6 bases and J dropped 5 bases, with 11 bases sitting between them.

There are a few counts of this clonotype. The V and J genes are TRBV4-2 and TRBJ1-2; no firm D call. This CDR3 contains 16 residues. Per the germline V gene, CDR1 is LGHNA and CDR2 is YNFKEQ. Trimming took 4 bases from V and 4 from J, leaving 19 bases between them. Here the CDR3 DNA reads TGTGCCAGCAGCCCTCCATTGATGCAGGAGACCTATGGCTACACCTTC. This codes for CASSPPLMQETYGYTF.

The gene calls are TRBV12-3 or TRBV12-4 and TRBJ2-7; D might be TRBD1 (5 bases). This CDR3 has 14 residues. V was trimmed by 6 bases and J by 1 base, leaving 13 bases between them. In DNA form, the CDR3 reads TGTGCCAGCAGCCAACAGGACGGTTCCTACGAGCAGTACTTC. This codes for CASSQQDGSYEQYF.

This clonotype has only a few counts. The rearrangement uses TRBV6-5 and TRBJ1-2; 10 bases are a match to TRBD1. There are 13 residues in the CDR3. The germline V gene encodes CDR1 MNHEY and CDR2 SVGAGI. Germline trimming cut 5 bases from V and 8 bases from J; bases unmatched to any gene: 5. Written as DNA, the CDR3 is TGTGCCAGCAGTACGGGACAGGGGAGAGGCTACACCTTC. Its protein product is CASSTGQGRGYTF.

The rearrangement links TRBV6-2 or TRBV6-3 to TRBJ2-4, with 9 bases lining up with TRBD1. The DNA matches TRBJ2-7 better at its end, which makes the J call doubtful. The CDR3 runs to 13 residues. The V gene's germline CDR1 is MNHEY and CDR2 SVGEGT. Here the CDR3 DNA reads TGTGCCAGCAGGGGGACAGGGTCCCACGAGCAGTACTTC. Protein: CASRGTGSHEQYF.

The chain carries TRBV6-2 or TRBV6-3 and TRBJ1-5; no definite D call. The CDR3 is made up of 16 amino acids. Looked up from germline, CDR1 is MNHEY and CDR2 is SVGEGT. V dropped 0 bases and J dropped 2 bases, with 11 bases sitting between them. The CDR3 sequence is CASSYSLTEGNQPQHF. The CDR3 DNA sequence: TGTGCCAGCAGTTACTCTTTAACGGAGGGCAATCAGCCCCAGCATTTT.